The 31 T cell receptor beta chains below come from one sample, sequenced in a study of control samples from healthy donors and cancer patients. Clones were read by immunoSEQ multiplex PCR, and TCRdb kept only the in-frame ones, dropping some. The sample has about 150,000 clones; around 96% are singletons. Sequencing was done on a sample of blood. The receptors were gathered from a woman aged 40 to 55 in good health.

This chain uses TRBV9 with TRBJ2-1, with a possible D match to TRBD1 (6 bases). This CDR3 is built from 17 residues. The germline CDR1 and CDR2 sequences are SGDLS and YYNGEE. Trimming shortened V by 3 bases and J by 5 bases, and 21 bases separated the two germline ends. As DNA, the CDR3 is TGTGCCAGCAGCGCCAGGGGAACCCAAGCGAAAAACAATGAGCAGTTCTTC. Amino acid sequence: CASSARGTQAKNNEQFF. Full variable domain (outside the CDR3, taken from reference TRBV9 and TRBJ2-1): DSGVTQTPKHLITATGQRVTLRCSPRSGDLSVYWYQQSLDQGLQFLIQYYNGEERAKGNILERFSAQQFPDLHSELNLSSLELGDSALYFCASSARGTQAKNNEQFFGPGTRLTVL.

The chain carries TRBV18 and TRBJ2-7, with 9 positions matching TRBD1. Germline V gene data show CDR1 as KGHSH and CDR2 as LQKENI. Unmatched junction bases numbered 2, after V lost 2 bases and J lost 9 bases. This CDR3 region has 12 residues. The CDR3 reads CASSPGQGMQYF. The CDR3 region has the DNA TGTGCCAGCTCACCAGGACAGGGGATGCAGTACTTC.

The rearrangement links TRBV6-5 to TRBJ2-1; the D call may be TRBD1 or TRBD2 (6 bases each). V was clipped by 2 bases and J by 8 bases, with 19 bases between them. Germline loops: CDR1 MNHEY, CDR2 SVGAGI. This CDR3 contains 16 residues. For the CDR3, the DNA is TGTGCCAGCAGTTACCGAAGTAGGGGGGCGGTTGATGAGCAGTTCTTC. As protein: CASSYRSRGAVDEQFF.

V usage is TRBV19 and J usage is TRBJ2-1; the D is unclear. CDR3 length equals 15 residues. V gave up 2 bases and J gave up 4 bases, with 12 bases separating them. The V gene's germline CDR1 is LNHDA and CDR2 SQIVND (reference sequence). Here the CDR3 DNA reads TGTGCCAGTAGTATAACATGGGAAACATACAATGAGCAGTTCTTC. Protein product: CASSITWETYNEQFF. Looking up the rest from reference TRBV19 and TRBJ2-1 gives the full variable domain: DGGITQSPKYLFRKEGQNVTLSCEQNLNHDAMYWYRQDPGQGLRLIYYSQIVNDFQKGDIAEGYSVSREKKESFPLTVTSAQKNPTAFYLCASSITWETYNEQFFGPGTRLTVL.

J is TRBJ2-7 and V is TRBV4-2; no clear D gene. With 4 bases removed from V and 0 bases from J, the gap between germline ends came to 13 bases. This CDR3 is built from 15 residues. CDR1 is LGHNA, CDR2 YNFKEQ, per germline. CDR3 sequence (DNA): TGTGCCAGCAGCCGCTCGATGGCAGTCTCCTACGAGCAGTACTTC. Its protein is CASSRSMAVSYEQYF.

This sequence joins TRBV19 and TRBJ1-4; TRBD1 is a possible D gene (5 bases). Germline CDR1 LNHDA, CDR2 SQIVND (reference sequence). The CDR3 has 16 amino acids. Trimming pared 5 bases from V and 5 bases from J, leaving 18 bases between. The CDR3 is CASSLRLGLTNEKLFF. The CDR3 DNA follows: TGTGCCAGTAGTCTGCGCCTGGGACTGACGAATGAAAAACTGTTTTTT.

J is TRBJ1-5 and V is TRBV6-5, with 9 positions matching TRBD1. Germline V gene lookup returns CDR1 MNHEY and CDR2 SVGAGI. The junction had 10 bases not matched to a gene; V was cut back by 3 bases and J by 7 bases. There are 16 residues in the CDR3. The CDR3 is CASSYTGTGRGQPQHF. In DNA, the CDR3 is TGTGCCAGCAGTTATACCGGGACAGGGCGAGGCCAGCCCCAGCATTTT.

A single count supports this clone. CDR3 nucleotide sequence: TGTGCCAGCAGCGTAGGGGCAGGGTTCTTGGGGAACACTGAAGCTTTCTTT. Translation: CASSVGAGFLGNTEAFF. The V and J genes are TRBV9 and TRBJ1-1, with a weak D call TRBD1 (5 bases). V shed 0 bases and J shed 1 base, with 16 bases lying between them. Germline V gives CDR1 SGDLS, CDR2 YYNGEE. This CDR3 region has 17 residues.

This chain connects TRBV30 to TRBJ1-2, with D possibly being TRBD1 (5 bases). The length of the CDR3 is 14 residues. Trimming removed 4 bases from V and 2 bases from J, with 14 bases in between. Germline V CDR1 and CDR2: GTSNPN, SVGIG (reference sequence). CDR3 region: CAWNKGRVNYGYTF. CDR3 coding DNA: TGTGCCTGGAATAAGGGGCGTGTGAACTATGGCTACACCTTC.

V is TRBV7-8 and J is TRBJ2-3; D gene ambiguous. Germline lookup yields CDR1 SGHVS and CDR2 FQNEAQ. The germline V and J ends were trimmed by 3 bases and 4 bases, with 8 bases remaining between them. CDR3 size: 13 residues. CDR3 coding DNA: TGTGCCAGCAGCTTTTCCCTGTCAGATACGCAGTATTTT. Protein: CASSFSLSDTQYF. Filled out from reference TRBV7-8 and TRBJ2-3, the complete variable domain reads GAGVSQSPRYKVAKRGQDVALRCDPISGHVSLFWYQQALGQGPEFLTYFQNEAQLDKSGLPSDRFFAERPEGSVSTLKIQRTQQEDSAVYLCASSFSLSDTQYFGPGTRLTVL.

The genes are TRBV6-1 and TRBJ1-1, with D tentatively TRBD1 (5 bases). V was shortened by 2 bases and J by 2 bases, with 12 bases between the two germline ends. The CDR3 totals 15 residues. Per germline, CDR1 MNHNS and CDR2 SASEGT. Here the CDR3 DNA reads TGTGCCAGCAGTGAATTCTTAGGGGCCAACACTGAAGCTTTCTTT. Amino acids: CASSEFLGANTEAFF.

The chain joins TRBV19 to TRBJ2-7; the match to TRBD2 covers 7 bases. J was trimmed by 5 bases and V by 6 bases; bases with no gene match: 31. The germline gives CDR1 LNHDA, CDR2 SQIVND (reference sequence). The CDR3 sequence is 21 residues long. The CDR3 region has the DNA TGTGCCAGTAGCATCGGCCTAACCACGCCGGGACTACAAAAGCCCCCTCACGAGCAGTACTTC. As protein: CASSIGLTTPGLQKPPHEQYF.

Regarding this clone: Additional DNA sequences in this sample encode the identical CDR3. The V gene is TRBV18, the J gene TRBJ2-5; D perhaps matches TRBD2 (5 bases). Looked up from germline, CDR1 is KGHSH and CDR2 is LQKENI. The ends were cut back, 5 bases at V and 1 base at J, with 8 bases in the middle. This CDR3 spans 13 amino acids. The CDR3 here is CASSSGLQETQYF. In nucleotides, the CDR3 is TGTGCCAGCTCATCCGGACTCCAAGAGACCCAGTACTTC.

The chain recombines TRBV7-6 with TRBJ1-1; D is uncertain. V dropped 1 base and J dropped 0 bases, with 3 bases sitting between them. CDR3 length: 13 amino acids. Germline V CDR1 and CDR2: SGHVS, FNYEAQ. The CDR3 reads CASSLGMNTEAFF. The CDR3 region has the DNA TGTGCCAGCAGCTTAGGGATGAACACTGAAGCTTTCTTT.

The chain carries TRBV7-2 and TRBJ2-3, with TRBD1 as a possible D gene (5 bases). The CDR3 covers 16 residues. The germline V and J ends were trimmed by 1 base and 6 bases, with 17 bases remaining between them. Germline V gene sequence: CDR1 SGHTA, CDR2 FQGNSA. CDR3 DNA: TGTGCCAGCAGCTTAGTGGTGGAAGGGGCGCTTGATACGCAGTATTTT. It translates to CASSLVVEGALDTQYF.

The chain carries TRBV12-5 and TRBJ1-1; no definite D call. V shed 1 base and J shed 0 bases, with 9 bases lying between them. The germline V gene has CDR1 LGHNT and CDR2 FRNRAP. The CDR3 extends over 15 amino acids. CDR3 coding DNA: TGTGCTAGTGGTTTGGGGCCCAACATGAACACTGAAGCTTTCTTT. This encodes CASGLGPNMNTEAFF.

This chain connects TRBV29-1 to TRBJ2-1, with 7 bases that match TRBD2. CDR1 and CDR2 (germline): SQVTM, ANQGSEA. The CDR3 loop spans 13 amino acids. V gave up 4 bases and J gave up 4 bases; unmatched junction bases: 4. CDR3 nucleotide sequence: TGCAGCGTTGCCCCGGGGGGTTACAATGAGCAGTTCTTC. It is translated as CSVAPGGYNEQFF.

The rearrangement joins TRBV12-5 to TRBJ1-5; no clear D. Germline CDR1 reads LGHNT; CDR2 reads FRNRAP. Trimming cost V 1 base and J 4 bases, with 11 bases left between them. The CDR3 extends over 15 amino acids. The CDR3 DNA follows: TGTGCTAGTGGTTTGGAGGCAGGATTTAATCAGCCCCAGCATTTT. Protein product: CASGLEAGFNQPQHF.

This rearrangement joins TRBV2 to TRBJ1-2; 9 bases line up with TRBD1. With V trimmed by 7 bases and J by 7 bases, 10 bases remained unmatched. The CDR3 length is 14 residues. Germline values: CDR1 SNHLY, CDR2 FYNNEI. The CDR3 bases are TGTGCCAGCATGAAAGGACAGGGGTACAGTGGCTACACCTTC. Its translation: CASMKGQGYSGYTF. Looking up the rest from reference TRBV2 and TRBJ1-2 gives the full variable domain: EPEVTQTPSHQVTQMGQEVILRCVPISNHLYFYWYRQILGQKVEFLVSFYNNEISEKSEIFDDQFSVERPDGSNFTLKIRSTKLEDSAMYFCASMKGQGYSGYTFGSGTRLTVV.

The J gene is TRBJ2-2, the V gene TRBV5-4; D is possibly TRBD2 (5 bases). The CDR3 contains 17 residues. CDR1 is SGHNT and CDR2 is YYREEE in the germline V gene (reference sequence). V lost 4 bases and J 5 bases, leaving 21 bases between the germline ends. CDR3 sequence reads: CASSRERARRGTGELFF. The DNA of the CDR3 is TGTGCCAGCAGCCGAGAACGGGCTCGACGGGGTACCGGGGAGCTGTTTTTT.

The V call is TRBV29-1, the J call TRBJ2-3; 8 positions match TRBD1. This CDR3 contains 14 residues. Germline-derived CDR1 and CDR2 are SQVTM and ANQGSEA. V lost 5 bases to trimming and J lost 2 bases; unmatched junction nucleotides: 6. The chain's CDR3 is CSVPGQAFTDTQYF. The DNA of the CDR3 is TGCAGCGTTCCGGGACAGGCTTTCACAGATACGCAGTATTTT.

V usage is TRBV5-4 and J usage is TRBJ1-1, with 10 bases fitting TRBD1. This CDR3 is 17 amino acids long. Unmatched junction bases numbered 6, after V lost 1 base and J lost 0 bases. Germline lookup yields CDR1 SGHNT and CDR2 YYREEE (reference sequence). CDR3 coding DNA: TGTGCCAGCAGCTTGTTACCGGGACAGGGGATGAACACTGAAGCTTTCTTT. This codes for CASSLLPGQGMNTEAFF.

This sequence joins TRBV5-4 and TRBJ1-1; D unclear. This CDR3 has 14 amino acids. Trimming removed 0 bases from V and 1 base from J, with 7 bases in between. Germline-derived CDR1 and CDR2 are SGHNT and YYREEE (reference sequence). In nucleotides, the CDR3 is TGTGCCAGCAGCTTGGACAGAGGGAACACTGAAGCTTTCTTT. The encoded protein is CASSLDRGNTEAFF.

CDR3 sequence reads: CASSQTYYNSPLHF. CDR3 coding DNA: TGTGCCAGCAGCCAAACTTACTATAATTCACCCCTCCACTTT. The V and J genes are TRBV3-1 (or the pseudogene TRBV3-2) and TRBJ1-6; D remains unclear. CDR3 length: 14 amino acids. The germline V gene encodes CDR1 LGHDT and CDR2 YNNKEL (reference sequence). Deletions cut 2 bases from V and 3 bases from J, with 5 bases between.

The CDR3 sequence is CASSRAWENTEAFF. The CDR3 coding sequence is TGTGCCAGCAGCCGAGCCTGGGAGAACACTGAAGCTTTCTTT. The rearrangement joins TRBV11-2 to TRBJ1-1, with D unresolved. The CDR3 covers 14 residues. Germline CDR1 SGHAT, CDR2 FQNNGV. V lost 5 bases and J lost 1, with 11 bases in between.

The V call is TRBV29-1, the J call TRBJ1-1; D not certain. Between the trimmed V and J ends, which lost 7 bases and 0 bases, there was a span of 18 bases. This CDR3 has 15 amino acids. Germline loops: CDR1 SQVTM, CDR2 ANQGSEA. CDR3 coding DNA: TGCAGCGGCCAATTCGGGAGATATATGAACACTGAAGCTTTCTTT. It codes for CSGQFGRYMNTEAFF. The full variable domain, its missing parts supplied by reference TRBV29-1 and TRBJ1-1, is SAVISQKPSRDICQRGTSLTIQCQVDSQVTMMFWYRQQPGQSLTLIATANQGSEATYESGFVIDKFPISRPNLTFSTLTVSNMSPEDSSIYLCSGQFGRYMNTEAFFGQGTRLTVV.

The rearrangement links TRBV6-2 or TRBV6-3 to TRBJ1-2; 9 nucleotides line up with TRBD1. The CDR3 length is 16 residues. Germline assignment: CDR1 MNHEY and CDR2 SVGEGT. The junction had 6 bases not matched to a gene; V was cut back by 4 bases and J by 0 bases. CDR3 nucleotide sequence: TGTGCCAGCAGTTTCCCCCGGACAGGGGCTAACTATGGCTACACCTTC. Translating it yields CASSFPRTGANYGYTF.

V and J are TRBV18 and TRBJ2-7; TRBD2 matches 7 bases. The germline V gene has CDR1 KGHSH and CDR2 LQKENI. The length of the CDR3 is 14 residues. J gave up 6 bases and V 10 bases, and 15 bases lay outside the gene matches. The CDR3 DNA follows: TGTGCCACCCGTACTGGACTAGTCCCCAGCGAGCAGTACTTC. Its translation: CATRTGLVPSEQYF.

The gene calls are TRBV5-1 and TRBJ1-1, with unresolved D. The CDR3 spans 13 residues. The V and J ends lost 0 bases and 6 bases respectively, with 9 bases between them. Germline CDR1 reads SGHRS; CDR2 reads YFSETQ. The CDR3 sequence is CASSLELSAEAFF. CDR3 nucleotide sequence: TGCGCCAGCAGCTTGGAATTGTCAGCTGAAGCTTTCTTT.

Here the CDR3 reads CASSPELRAKNIQYF. The CDR3 nucleotides are TGTGCCAGCTCGCCAGAGTTAAGAGCCAAAAACATTCAGTACTTC. The rearrangement joins TRBV18 to TRBJ2-4; D ambiguous. The CDR3 is 15 amino acids. V dropped 6 bases and J dropped 0 bases, with 12 bases sitting between them. Germline V gives CDR1 KGHSH, CDR2 LQKENI.

The genes are TRBV18 and TRBJ1-2; no firm D call. CDR3 size: 15 residues. V gave up 6 bases and J gave up 0 bases, with 14 bases separating them. Germline loops: CDR1 KGHSH, CDR2 LQKENI. CDR3 in amino acids: CASSPNRETNYGYTF. The DNA of the CDR3 is TGTGCCAGCTCCCCTAACCGGGAGACTAACTATGGCTACACCTTC.